A selection of T cell receptor beta chains follows, all from one sample in a study of blood T cell repertoires in COVID-19. Assay used: immunoSEQ multiplex PCR; TCRdb lists only in-frame clones, some missing. The sample lists 150,000 to 200,000 clones, roughly 80% occurring once. Material: peripheral blood. Receptors originate from a human donor with acute or convalescent COVID-19. The donor label of this sample is uncertain. Both conserved end residues are part of each CDR3. D genes are given only for firm matches. The size entry is marked missing in some rows and otherwise reads once, few, many or a size class.

V	D	size	J	DNA	CDR3
TRBV5-1	TRBD1	.	TRBJ2-1	TGCGCCAGCAGTCCACAGACAGGGCTCTCCTACAATGAGCAGTTCTTC	CASSPQTGLSYNEQFF
TRBV7-8	TRBD2	.	TRBJ2-7	TGTGCCAGCAGCTTAGATGGCGGGAGTAGCTACGAGCAGTACTTC	CASSLDGGSSYEQYF
TRBV29-1	TRBD1	.	TRBJ2-1	TGCAGCGTGGGACAGTCCTCCTACAATGAGCAGTTCTTC	CSVGQSSYNEQFF
TRBV30	.	.	TRBJ1-3	TGTGCCTGGAGTGTAGAGCGAGGGGGAAACACCATATATTTT	CAWSVERGGNTIYF
TRBV9	TRBD1	few	TRBJ2-7	TGTGCCAGCAGCGTTCGCTTACAGGGGGCCACCTACGAAGAGCAGTACTTC	CASSVRLQGATYEEQYF
TRBV3-1/TRBV3-2	.	.	TRBJ2-1	TGTGCCAGCAGCCAAGGAAGGTTTGGGACTAATGAGCAGTTCTTC	CASSQGRFGTNEQFF
TRBV10-1	.	.	TRBJ1-1	TGCGCCAGCAGTGAGTCTGGGCGCACTGAAGCTTTCTTT	CASSESGRTEAFF
TRBV11-3	.	.	TRBJ2-1	TGTGCCAGCAGCTTATCATCATCGGGGAATGAGCAGTTCTTC	CASSLSSSGNEQFF
TRBV19	.	.	TRBJ1-1	TGTGCCAGTAGTATTGTTTTTGCAGACACTGAAGCTTTCTTT	CASSIVFADTEAFF
TRBV13	.	once	TRBJ2-7	TGTGCCAGCAGCTTTAAGGGGTTGTTGGGTCACAACGAGCAGTACTTC	CASSFKGLLGHNEQYF
TRBV6-1	.	.	TRBJ1-2	TGTGCCAGCAGCGGTGACTATGGCTACACCTTC	CASSGDYGYTF
TRBV7-9	TRBD2	.	TRBJ2-3	TGTGCCAGCAGCCCATGGAGGATTAGCGGGGGGACAGATACGCAGTATTTT	CASSPWRISGGTDTQYF
TRBV6-1	.	.	TRBJ2-7	TGTGCCAGCAGTGAAGGGTTGGGTGGGGAGAAGGGTCGGTACGAGCAGTACTTC	CASSEGLGGEKGRYEQYF
TRBV27	TRBD2	.	TRBJ2-2	TGTGCCAGCAGGCGGGAGGGGGTCGGGGAGCTGTTTTTT	CASRREGVGELFF
TRBV5-1	.	.	TRBJ1-2	TGCGCCAGCAGCTTGGAGACGGGAAACTATGGCTACACCTTC	CASSLETGNYGYTF
TRBV2	.	.	TRBJ1-4	TGTGCCAGCAGTCCTAGGACAGCGGTTAATGAAAAACTGTTTTTT	CASSPRTAVNEKLFF
TRBV28	.	.	TRBJ1-1	TGTGCCAGCAGTTCCCCCATGACTGAAGCTTTCTTT	CASSSPMTEAFF
TRBV19	.	.	TRBJ1-1	TGTGCCAGTAGTATAAACAGCGGCGGCACTGAAGCTTTCTTT	CASSINSGGTEAFF
TRBV5-8	TRBD1	once	TRBJ1-2	TGTGCCAGCAGTCGACAGGGTGGTGGCTACACCTTC	CASSRQGGGYTF
TRBV7-9	TRBD1	.	TRBJ2-1	TGTGCCAGCAGCCCACCCTGGCGGCAGGGGGCCTTCAATGAGCAGTTCTTC	CASSPPWRQGAFNEQFF
TRBV30	.	.	TRBJ1-2	TGTGCCTGGAGTGTACTAGGGGGCTACACCTTC	CAWSVLGGYTF
TRBV25-1	TRBD1	.	TRBJ2-7	TGTGCCAGCAGTGACACCGGGACAGGGGCCTACCTAATATTC	CASSDTGTGAYLIF
TRBV30	.	once	TRBJ1-2	TGTGCCTGGAGTGCGGGCGGGGGGGATGGCTACACCTTC	CAWSAGGGDGYTF
TRBV3-1/TRBV3-2	TRBD1	once	TRBJ2-7	TGTGCCAGCAGGCAGGGGGACGAGCAGTACTTC	CASRQGDEQYF
TRBV30	TRBD1	.	TRBJ2-2	TGTGCCTTCCGGGACAGGGGCGACACCGGGGAGCTGTTTTTT	CAFRDRGDTGELFF
TRBV6-5	TRBD2	.	TRBJ2-7	TGTGCCAGCAGTCCCCGGACTAGCGGCGGCTACGAGCAGTACTTC	CASSPRTSGGYEQYF
TRBV27	.	.	TRBJ1-5	TGTGCCAGCAGTTCGACTCGCAATCAGCCCCAGCATTTT	CASSSTRNQPQHF
TRBV2	.	.	TRBJ2-5	TGTGCCAGCAGCCGCGGATCACAAGAGACCCAGTACTTC	CASSRGSQETQYF
TRBV7-9	.	.	TRBJ2-3	TGTGCCAGCAGCCCTAACCTGGGGGCTAGCACAGATACGCAGTATTTT	CASSPNLGASTDTQYF
TRBV3-1/TRBV3-2	.	.	TRBJ1-6	TGTGCCAGCAGCCAAGGGGCAGGGGCGCGTAATTCACCCCTCCACTTT	CASSQGAGARNSPLHF
TRBV5-5	.	.	TRBJ1-6	TGTGCCAGCAGCTTGGAGGCAGGAAATTCACCCCTCCACTTT	CASSLEAGNSPLHF
TRBV3-1/TRBV3-2	.	.	TRBJ1-1	TGTGCCAGCAGCCAAGGTCACGGGGACACTGAAGCTTTCTTT	CASSQGHGDTEAFF
TRBV7-9	TRBD2	.	TRBJ2-5	TGTGCCAGCAGCTTAGGACTAGCGGGGGGCCAAGAGACCCAGTACTTC	CASSLGLAGGQETQYF
TRBV5-1	TRBD1	few	TRBJ1-2	TGCGCCAGCAGCTTGGCCTCTGGGACAGGGAGGAAGATTCTAGGCTATGGCTACACCTTC	CASSLASGTGRKILGYGYTF
TRBV3-1/TRBV3-2	.	.	TRBJ2-2	TGTGCCAGCAGCCTCACAGGCCCAGGCCCTCAAGCGAACACCGGGGAGCTGTTTTTT	CASSLTGPGPQANTGELFF
TRBV11-2	TRBD2	.	TRBJ2-7	TGTGCCAGCAGCCAGCCGGGACTAGCGGATCACACCTACGAGCAGTACTTC	CASSQPGLADHTYEQYF
TRBV12-3/TRBV12-4	TRBD1	.	TRBJ1-2	TGTGCCAGCAGTCCCCGGACAGGGGAAGGCTACACCTTC	CASSPRTGEGYTF
TRBV4-2	.	.	TRBJ2-2	TGTGCCAGCAGCTCTCCCGAGGCGGCGAACACCGGGGAGCTGTTTTTT	CASSSPEAANTGELFF
TRBV4-2	TRBD2	.	TRBJ2-2	TGTGCCAGCAGCCTGTCGACTAGCGGGAGGGCCGACACCGGGGAGCTGTTTTTT	CASSLSTSGRADTGELFF
TRBV6-6	TRBD1	.	TRBJ2-3	TGTGCCAGCAGCCCCGGGACAGACACAGATACGCAGTATTTT	CASSPGTDTDTQYF
TRBV5-1	TRBD1	.	TRBJ2-5	TGCGCCAGCAGCTTGGCGACAGGGCTCCAAGAGACCCAGTACTTC	CASSLATGLQETQYF
TRBV10-3	.	.	TRBJ1-4	TGTGCCATCAGTGAGTCGCCGGGGGTTTATGAAAAACTGTTTTTT	CAISESPGVYEKLFF
TRBV3-1/TRBV3-2	.	.	TRBJ1-1	TGTGCCAGCAGTACCACAGTCTCGAACACTGAAGCTTTCTTT	CASSTTVSNTEAFF
TRBV5-1	.	.	TRBJ2-7	TGCGCCAGCAAATCTACGGGGGACAGAGACGAGCAGTACTTC	CASKSTGDRDEQYF
TRBV5-1	.	.	TRBJ1-3	TGCGCCAGCAGCTTTGGCGGATCTACTGGAAACACCATATATTTT	CASSFGGSTGNTIYF
TRBV30	.	.	TRBJ1-2	TGTGCCTGGGGGGGGACTTCTTATGGCTACACCTTC	CAWGGTSYGYTF
TRBV2	TRBD1	.	TRBJ1-2	TGTGCCAGCAGTGACAGGGGGCAAGCTAGAGGCTACACCTTC	CASSDRGQARGYTF
TRBV2	TRBD2	.	TRBJ2-5	TGTGCCAGCTCTACTAGCGGGGGGGCCAGTCGGCGAGAGACCCAGTACTTC	CASSTSGGASRRETQYF
TRBV2	.	few	TRBJ2-7	TGTGCCAGCAGTGAGGAGGGACGGCTTACCTACGAGCAGTACTTC	CASSEEGRLTYEQYF
TRBV28	TRBD1	.	TRBJ2-7	TGTGCCAGCAGCCGACAGGGGTTCTACGAGCAGTACTTC	CASSRQGFYEQYF